Listed here are 26 T cell receptor beta chains from one sample, sequenced in a study of blood T cells in healthy people across ages. Through a sample-barcoded 5' primer and a J-beta primer mix, a second PCR was run for 7 to 11 cycles. TCRdb called the 5' RACE reads again in MiXCR, with one record for every CDR3 protein. The table has hundreds of thousands of distinct CDR3 sequences, roughly 20% seen once. Source material: blood. The receptors were gathered from a man in his 70s in good health.

The table lists this clonotype with many counts. Here the CDR3 DNA reads TGTGCCAGCAGTTTAGGGGCTAGCGGGGGGGCTCGTACGCAGTATTTT. Amino acids: CASSLGASGGARTQYF. The genes are TRBV27 and TRBJ2-3, with TRBD2 matching over 12 bases. CDR3 length equals 16 residues. In germline, CDR1 is MNHEY, CDR2 SMNVEV (reference sequence). J was trimmed by 8 bases and V by 2 bases; bases with no gene match: 8.

This chain joins TRBV6-5 and TRBJ1-1, with TRBD1 matching 9 bases. The CDR3 spans 15 residues. CDR1 is MNHEY, CDR2 SVGAGI, per germline. The junction had 8 bases not matched to a gene; V was cut back by 6 bases and J by 3 bases. The CDR3 sequence: CASSLRDRAHTEAFF. CDR3 DNA: TGTGCCAGCAGCCTCCGGGACAGGGCGCACACTGAAGCTTTCTTT.

This rearrangement joins TRBV15 to TRBJ1-4; D might be TRBD1 (5 bases). Germline V CDR1 and CDR2: LNHNV, YYDKDF (reference sequence). This CDR3 has 15 amino acids. V lost 0 bases and J 15 bases, leaving 20 bases between the germline ends. CDR3 sequence: CATSRDFARPGGLFF. The DNA of the CDR3 is TGTGCCACCAGCAGAGATTTTGCGCGGCCCGGGGGTTTGTTTTTT.

This rearrangement joins TRBV20-1 to TRBJ2-2; unclear D gene. CDR3 length equals 12 residues. CDR1 is DFQATT and CDR2 is SNEGSKA in the germline V gene (reference sequence). With 1 base removed from V and 9 bases from J, the gap between germline ends came to 9 bases. CDR3 nucleotide sequence: TGCAGTGCTAGAGGGTTAACCAGGGAGCTGTTTTTT. Residues: CSARGLTRELFF.

The CDR3 reads CASSQTGQGSTGELFF. In DNA form, the CDR3 reads TGTGCCAGCAGCCAGACGGGACAGGGGTCCACCGGGGAGCTGTTTTTT. The J gene is TRBJ2-2, the V gene TRBV14, with 10 bases identical to TRBD1. V dropped 3 bases and J dropped 4; count of bases not matched to a gene: 5. The CDR3 has 16 residues. The germline V gene has CDR1 SGHDN and CDR2 FVKESK.

This clonotype has more than one count but fewer than ten. V usage is TRBV5-1 and J usage is TRBJ2-7; no firm D call. Looked up from germline, CDR1 is SGHRS and CDR2 is YFSETQ. The CDR3 is made up of 15 amino acids. The V and J ends lost 3 bases and 3 bases respectively, with 16 bases between them. The CDR3 nucleotides read TGCGCCAGCAGCTCATCAGGACGGTGGGACTACGAGCAGTACTTC. This sequence encodes CASSSSGRWDYEQYF. The variable domain in full, completed from reference TRBV5-1 and TRBJ2-7, reads KAGVTQTPRYLIKTRGQQVTLSCSPISGHRSVSWYQQTPGQGLQFLFEYFSETQRNKGNFPGRFSGRQFSNSRSEMNVSTLELGDSALYLCASSSSGRWDYEQYFGPGTRLTVT.

The rearrangement joins TRBV10-3 to TRBJ1-4; 7 bases are shared with TRBD1. Germline V gives CDR1 ENHRY, CDR2 SYGVKD. CDR3 size: 15 residues. J gave up 4 bases and V 5 bases, and 7 bases lay outside the gene matches. CDR3 DNA sequence: TGTGCCATCAGTTCGGGACAGAGCATTAATGAAAAACTGTTTTTT. Its protein product is CAISSGQSINEKLFF.

In its sample, this clonotype was seen a few times. J is TRBJ1-5 and V is TRBV5-6, with a tentative D call TRBD1 (6 bases). The V end lost 4 bases, the J end lost 3 bases, and 14 bases lay between the germline ends. From germline, CDR1 is SGHDT and CDR2 YYEEEE. The CDR3 is 15 residues long. DNA of the CDR3: TGTGCCAGCAGCCCTAAAGGGGGGTACAATCAGCCCCAGCATTTT. This encodes CASSPKGGYNQPQHF.

The chain links TRBV20-1 to TRBJ1-4; D gene ambiguous. CDR1 DFQATT and CDR2 SNEGSKA come from the germline V gene (reference sequence). There are 13 residues in the CDR3. V lost 3 bases to trimming and J lost 8 bases, with 13 bases between them. CDR3 bases: TGCAGTGCTAGGTTTTCCGCAGGAGAAAAACTGTTTTTT. This sequence encodes CSARFSAGEKLFF.

This clonotype has just a few counts. The chain is built from TRBV3-1 and TRBJ2-4, with 9 bases fitting TRBD2. Losses at the gene ends were 3 bases for V and 3 bases for J; bases not matched to a gene: 12. CDR3 size: 18 residues. Looked up from germline, CDR1 is LGHDT and CDR2 is YNNKEL (reference sequence). CDR3 sequence: CASSHLVGSGGLKNIQYF. The CDR3 region has the DNA TGTGCCAGCAGCCACTTAGTCGGTAGCGGGGGCCTCAAAAACATTCAGTACTTC.

This rearrangement joins TRBV4-3 to TRBJ2-5; D may be TRBD1 (6 bases). TRBJ2-1 matches the DNA end more closely, so the J call is doubtful. The germline V gene encodes CDR1 LGHNA and CDR2 YSLEER. The CDR3 has 13 residues. CDR3 DNA: TGCGCCAGCAGCCAAGCCCCCGGACAGTCGCAGTTCTTC. Translated: CASSQAPGQSQFF.

This sequence joins TRBV9 and TRBJ2-2; 10 nucleotides agree with TRBD2. There are 16 residues in the CDR3. In germline, CDR1 is SGDLS, CDR2 YYNGEE. J was trimmed by 6 bases and V by 5 bases; bases with no gene match: 10. The CDR3: CASSLDGGLASGELFF. As DNA, the CDR3 is TGTGCCAGCAGTCTAGACGGGGGACTAGCGTCCGGGGAGCTGTTTTTT.

The chain uses TRBV5-1 and TRBJ2-1; D may be TRBD1 (6 bases). CDR1 and CDR2 (germline): SGHRS, YFSETQ. The V end lost 4 bases, the J end lost 3 bases, and 14 bases lay between the germline ends. There are 15 residues in the CDR3. The CDR3 loop reads CASSPTGQSYNEQFF. The CDR3 nucleotides are TGCGCCAGCAGCCCAACCGGACAGAGCTACAATGAGCAGTTCTTC. The full variable domain, completed using reference TRBV5-1 and TRBJ2-1, is KAGVTQTPRYLIKTRGQQVTLSCSPISGHRSVSWYQQTPGQGLQFLFEYFSETQRNKGNFPGRFSGRQFSNSRSEMNVSTLELGDSALYLCASSPTGQSYNEQFFGPGTRLTVL.

This rearrangement joins TRBV7-3 to TRBJ2-3, with D unresolved. The V gene lost 5 bases and the J gene lost 2 bases, with 14 bases spanning the gap. The CDR3 length is 15 residues. Germline CDR1 is SGHTA and CDR2 is FQGTGA. CDR3 sequence reads: CASSRLALHTDTQYF. In nucleotides, the CDR3 is TGTGCCAGCAGCCGCTTGGCCCTGCACACAGATACGCAGTATTTT.

CDR3 protein: CASSKALAGVGDTQYF. The CDR3 region has the DNA TGCGCCAGCAGTAAGGCGTTAGCGGGGGTTGGGGATACGCAGTATTTT. This chain uses TRBV5-1 with TRBJ2-3, with TRBD2 matching 9 bases. J gave up 6 bases and V 5 bases, and 13 bases lay outside the gene matches. The CDR3 extends over 16 amino acids. Germline CDR1 and CDR2: SGHRS and YFSETQ.

This clonotype has only a few counts. The J gene is TRBJ1-1, the V gene TRBV19; possible D gene TRBD1, 5 bases. V was cut by 6 bases and J by 2 bases, with 16 bases left in between. This CDR3 region has 15 residues. The V gene's germline CDR1 is LNHDA and CDR2 SQIVND (reference sequence). The chain's CDR3 is CASSRAGGVNTEAFF. Written as DNA, the CDR3 is TGTGCCAGTAGCCGGGCCGGGGGTGTAAACACTGAAGCTTTCTTT.

This clonotype has a count of ten or more. The chain links TRBV20-1 to TRBJ2-4; 11 bases map to TRBD2. Germline CDR1 and CDR2: DFQATT and SNEGSKA (reference sequence). Germline trimming cut 1 base from V and 3 bases from J; bases unmatched to any gene: 2. CDR3 length: 15 residues. CDR3 region: CSARAGTSGKNIQYF. The CDR3 DNA is TGCAGTGCTAGAGCAGGGACTAGCGGCAAAAACATTCAGTACTTC.

V usage is TRBV20-1 and J usage is TRBJ1-2; D is possibly TRBD1 (5 bases). Germline assignment: CDR1 DFQATT and CDR2 SNEGSKA (reference sequence). The V end lost 2 bases, the J end lost 4 bases, and 11 bases lay between the germline ends. The CDR3 runs 13 residues. The CDR3 nucleotides are TGCAGTGCTAGACGAGGGGCGGCCTATGGCTACACCTTC. Translation: CSARRGAAYGYTF.

The chain carries TRBV24-1 and TRBJ2-1, with 8 bases matching TRBD2. V shed 12 bases and J 7 bases; nucleotides not matched to a gene: 7. Looked up from germline, CDR1 is KGHDR and CDR2 is SFDVKD. The CDR3 is made up of 12 amino acids. CDR3 DNA: TGTGCCGCGGGGGGCCAAAGTAATGAGCAGTTCTTC. Translated, it gives CAAGGQSNEQFF.

The rearrangement joins TRBV20-1 to TRBJ1-6; D uncertain. The CDR3 loop spans 16 amino acids. V was pared by 2 bases and J by 8 bases, with 19 bases between. Germline CDR1 and CDR2: DFQATT and SNEGSKA (reference sequence). The CDR3 bases are TGCAGTGCTAGATCCATTGGCTCCCAAGCCCATTCACCCCTCCACTTT. Its protein is CSARSIGSQAHSPLHF.

To note about this clonotype: At one of its ends the junction is not consistent with the germline gene, which may arise from a read error. V usage is TRBV3-1 and J usage is TRBJ2-5; TRBD1 agrees at 8 bases. This CDR3 is built from 12 residues. The V gene's germline CDR1 is LGHDT and CDR2 YNNKEL (reference sequence). The CDR3 sequence: CASSQTGVRIDF. The CDR3 coding sequence is TGTGCCAGCAGCCAGACAGGGGTCCGCATCGACTTC.

The chain combines TRBV30 with TRBJ2-5; D is undetermined. CDR1 and CDR2 (germline): GTSNPN, SVGIG (reference sequence). This CDR3 has 12 amino acids. Trimming left V 2 bases short and J 0 bases short, with 4 bases between. The CDR3 region is CAWSRYQETQYF. For the CDR3, the DNA is TGTGCCTGGAGTAGGTACCAAGAGACCCAGTACTTC.

This sequence joins TRBV7-9 and TRBJ1-4; D remains ambiguous. Trimming took off 5 bases at V and 5 bases at J, with 9 bases between the two ends. This CDR3 is built from 13 residues. Germline V CDR1 and CDR2: SEHNR, FQNEAQ (reference sequence). The CDR3 DNA is TGTGCCAGCAGCCACCAGATGAATGAAAAACTGTTTTTT. It encodes CASSHQMNEKLFF.

This rearrangement joins TRBV6-2 or TRBV6-3 to TRBJ2-7, with D unclear. Germline values: CDR1 MNHEY, CDR2 SVGEGT. V was clipped by 0 bases and J by 7 bases, with 10 bases between them. The CDR3 is 13 residues long. CDR3 nucleotide sequence: TGTGCCAGCAGTTACTCGAACCGCTGGGAGCAGTACGTC. Translated, it gives CASSYSNRWEQYV.

This sequence joins TRBV6-1 and TRBJ1-3, with TRBD1 matching over 7 bases. This CDR3 has 16 amino acids. Germline V gene data show CDR1 as MNHNS and CDR2 as SASEGT. The junction had 10 bases not matched to a gene; V was cut back by 8 bases and J by 0 bases. As DNA, the CDR3 is TGTGCCAGCGGCGGAACAGGGGCAATCTCTGGAAACACCATATATTTT. Amino acid sequence: CASGGTGAISGNTIYF.

This clonotype is medium-sized within its sample. The CDR3 sequence: CASSLGQAKNIQYF. CDR3 nucleotides: TGTGCCAGCAGCTTAGGTCAGGCCAAAAACATTCAGTACTTC. The chain carries TRBV7-2 and TRBJ2-4; D remains unclear. The length of the CDR3 is 14 residues. Germline V gene data show CDR1 as SGHTA and CDR2 as FQGNSA. V lost 1 base to trimming and J lost 1 base, with 5 bases between them.